The next 12 T cell receptor beta chains were all read from a single sample in a study of metastatic and nonmetastatic thyroid tumors (dated by TCRdb to 2018 to 2021). No patient had received any treatment before thyroid surgery. Library generation was performed with PCR. The listed sequencing device is Illumina HiSeq 4000. The public reads were reprocessed in TCRdb via fastp at Q25 and MiXCR, keeping in-frame beta chains. This sample lists approximately 13,000 clones; under 30% were detected once. The ten largest make up 3.6% of the sample. Source material: blood. Every receptor here comes from a female donor with papillary thyroid cancer or a benign thyroid nodule (not recorded which). Some clones in this sample may be carry-over from other donors' samples.

Relative to its sample, this clone is medium-sized. The chain is built from TRBV10-3 and TRBJ1-6; TRBD1 matches 7 bases. CDR3 length: 13 amino acids. J gave up 10 bases and V 5 bases, and 5 bases lay outside the gene matches. Germline-derived CDR1 and CDR2 are ENHRY and SYGVKD. In DNA form, the CDR3 reads TGTGCCATCAGTCGGGGGACAGACTCACCCCTCCACTTT. Translating gives CAISRGTDSPLHF.

The chain links TRBV27 to TRBJ2-7; the D gene is possibly TRBD2 (6 bases). CDR3 length: 15 residues. Trimming stripped 5 bases from V and 3 bases from J, with 17 bases between. The germline gives CDR1 MNHEY, CDR2 SMNVEV (reference sequence). As DNA, the CDR3 is TGTGCCAGCAGTGCCTCTGGGCGGGATATCTACGAGCAGTACTTC. Translating gives CASSASGRDIYEQYF.

In its sample, this clone was seen many times. A much larger clone differs from this one at a single base, so this may be a read error. The sample carries other DNA sequences with the same CDR3. The CDR3 reads CASSEEGGRRTQYF. The CDR3 nucleotides read TGCGCCAGCAGTGAGGAGGGGGGGCGCCGGACCCAATACTTC. This chain uses TRBV10-2 with TRBJ2-5; possibly TRBD2 for D (7 bases). CDR1 and CDR2 (germline): WSHSY, SAAADI. This CDR3 region has 14 residues.

This chain uses TRBV12-3 or TRBV12-4 with TRBJ2-1, with 9 nucleotides matching TRBD1. CDR3 length: 15 residues. V trimming: 8 bases; J trimming: 5 bases; junction bases outside the gene matches: 10. The CDR3 DNA sequence: TGTGCCAGCGGCCGTATGACAGGGGGTAACAATGAGCAGTTCTTC. As protein: CASGRMTGGNNEQFF.

The rearrangement links TRBV19 to TRBJ2-1; 8 bases are shared with TRBD2. V was pared by 5 bases and J by 5 bases, with 5 bases of the junction left unmatched. Germline V lookup: CDR1 LNHDA, CDR2 SQIVND (reference sequence). CDR3 size: 14 residues. CDR3 in amino acids: CASSERGSHNEQFF. Written as DNA, the CDR3 is TGTGCCAGTAGTGAGCGGGGGAGTCACAATGAGCAGTTCTTC.

The chain recombines TRBV12-3 or TRBV12-4 with TRBJ2-7, with 10 bases matching TRBD1. Trimming at V came to 6 bases and at J to 0 bases, leaving 5 bases not matched to a gene. This CDR3 is built from 15 residues. CDR3 nucleotide sequence: TGTGCCAGCAGCTGGCGGACAGGGGGCTCCTACGAGCAGTACTTC. Its protein product is CASSWRTGGSYEQYF.

This clone is deemed medium-sized. The chain combines TRBV12-3 or TRBV12-4 with TRBJ1-6; D unclear. With 3 bases removed from V and 0 bases from J, the gap between germline ends came to 6 bases. The CDR3 contains 15 residues. This CDR3 is CASSFKVSYNSPLHF. CDR3 nucleotide sequence: TGTGCCAGCAGTTTCAAGGTCTCCTATAATTCACCCCTCCACTTT.

This sequence joins TRBV19 and TRBJ2-7, with 11 bases fitting TRBD2. After removal of 4 bases from V and 7 bases from J, the junction contained 3 bases not matched to a gene. In germline, CDR1 is LNHDA, CDR2 SQIVND (reference sequence). This CDR3 is 13 amino acids long. CDR3 sequence reads: CASSTGTSGEQYF. CDR3 nucleotides: TGTGCCAGTAGTACCGGGACTAGCGGAGAGCAGTACTTC.

This clone was found many times. The gene calls are TRBV5-1 and TRBJ1-1; TRBD1 is a possible D gene (5 bases). With 0 bases removed from V and 1 base from J, the gap between germline ends came to 10 bases. CDR1 is SGHRS and CDR2 is YFSETQ in the germline V gene. This CDR3 has 15 amino acids. CDR3 residues: CASSLVSGTNTEAFF. The CDR3, as DNA: TGCGCCAGCAGCTTGGTATCTGGGACGAACACTGAAGCTTTCTTT.

This clone was detected ten times or more. This chain links TRBV5-1 with TRBJ2-5, with D tentatively TRBD2 (6 bases). This CDR3 is built from 16 residues. The V gene lost 2 bases and the J gene lost 5 bases, with 19 bases spanning the gap. Germline CDR1 reads SGHRS; CDR2 reads YFSETQ. Written as DNA, the CDR3 is TGCGCCAGCAGCTTCGGGGCGGGGAATGCTCGTGAGACCCAGTACTTC. The encoded protein is CASSFGAGNARETQYF. Together with reference TRBV5-1 and TRBJ2-5, the CDR3 gives the full variable domain: KAGVTQTPRYLIKTRGQQVTLSCSPISGHRSVSWYQQTPGQGLQFLFEYFSETQRNKGNFPGRFSGRQFSNSRSEMNVSTLELGDSALYLCASSFGAGNARETQYFGPGTRLLVL.

By frequency in the sample, this clone is medium-sized. CDR3 in DNA: TGTGCCAGCAGTGGACAGGGCAGGGGGCGGGAAAAACTGTTTTTT. Its protein product is CASSGQGRGREKLFF. The chain employs TRBV6-1 and TRBJ1-4; the match to TRBD1 covers 8 bases. Trimming removed 4 bases from V and 8 bases from J; junction bases left unmatched: 9. The CDR3 consists of 15 residues. CDR1 and CDR2 (germline): MNHNS, SASEGT.

In its sample, this clone was seen many times. This sequence joins TRBV13 and TRBJ1-5; 11 positions agree with TRBD1. This CDR3 contains 17 residues. V trimming: 5 bases; J trimming: 4 bases; junction bases outside the gene matches: 10. Germline V gene sequence: CDR1 PRHDT, CDR2 FYEKMQ (reference sequence). The CDR3 region is CASSPPPGQGENQPQHF. CDR3 nucleotides: TGTGCCAGCAGCCCGCCTCCGGGACAGGGGGAGAATCAGCCCCAGCATTTT.